This T cell receptor beta chain was sequenced in a study of identical twins. Study results and limitations: Beta out-of-frame sequences showed weaker excess twin sharing.

MiXCR, applied by TCRdb to the 5' RACE reads, yields one record per CDR3 protein. The sample yields 450,000 or so distinct CDR3 sequences, 24% seen once. As regards this clonotype: Its antigen is not identified.

These records were also assigned to another study, of T cells expressing NK-cell markers.

Specimen: CD4+ T cells sorted from blood. The TCR comes from a woman between 18 and 30 years old in good health.

CDR3 sequence: CASSLSARRSSEQYF. CDR3 DNA: TGTGCCAGCAGTTTATCGGCCAGGCGATCGTCCGAGCAGTACTTC. This sequence joins TRBV12-3 or TRBV12-4 and TRBJ2-7; the D is unclear. Trimming stripped 2 bases from V and 6 bases from J, with 17 bases between. The CDR3 consists of 15 residues.